This T cell receptor (beta chain) was sequenced for a study of T cell responses to AZD1222 COVID-19 vaccine. The study, taken as a whole, reports: White British ancestry dominated among donors, who included more females, and clonal diversity was possibly underestimated. Seropositive status at baseline applied to only six AZD1222 recipients.

A word on this clone: Its matching antigen is unknown.

V gave up 4 bases and J gave up 5 bases, with 15 bases separating them. Germline V gives CDR1 SGHRS, CDR2 YFSETQ. CDR3 length equals 15 residues. Generated by immunoSEQ multiplex PCR, the TCRdb table keeps only in-frame clones and is missing some. The sample holds about 76,000 clones, about 74% seen once. Sequences were derived from peripheral blood, sampled 28 days after the second dose of the MenACWY control vaccine. This receptor was taken from an adult who received the MenACWY meningococcal vaccine as a control. This chain links TRBV5-1 with TRBJ2-2, with unresolved D. CDR3 bases: TGCGCCAGCAGCAGGAGTCTCAAGGGAACCGGGGAGCTGTTTTTT. Translated: CASSRSLKGTGELFF.